These T cell receptor beta chains were read from a single sample in a study of tumor-infiltrating lymphocytes in primary liver carcinoma. TCRdb passed the multiplex PCR reads through MiXCR, listing each CDR3 protein once. The sample yields approximately 92,000 distinct CDR3 sequences, 55% to 75% seen once. Sequencing was performed on liver tumor tissue from sampling region 5. The receptors stem from an older woman with primary liver carcinoma and hepatitis B virus infection. CDR3s include the opening cysteine and the closing phenylalanine or tryptophan. D genes are given only for firm matches. The size field is filled for only some rows; it gives once, few, many or a size class.

TRBJ2-7 | TRBV12-3/TRBV12-4 | . | TRBD2 | CSSSQETGGRNEQYF | TGTTCCAGCAGCCAAGAAACGGGAGGTCGGAACGAACAGTACTTC
TRBJ2-7 | TRBV18 | . | . | CASSQGPVEQYF | TGTGCCAGCTCACAGGGCCCCGTCGAGCAGTACTTC
TRBJ1-5 | TRBV6-6 | . | . | CASSYGGSLSNQPQHF | TGTGCCAGCAGTTACGGCGGAAGCTTAAGCAATCAGCCCCAGCACTTT
TRBJ2-1 | TRBV4-1 | few | TRBD1 | CASSLTQGAGIYNEQFF | TGCGCCAGCAGCCTCACGCAGGGGGCTGGGATATACAATGAGCAGTTCTTC
TRBJ2-1 | TRBV5-4 | . | TRBD2 | CASGLVAGDHNKQFF | TGTGCCAGCGGCTTGGTGGCGGGAGATCACAATAAGCAGTTCTTC
TRBJ2-4 | TRBV7-9 | many | . | CASSFGETIQYF | TGTGCCAGCAGCTTTGGGGAAACCATTCAGTACTTC
TRBJ2-4 | TRBV20-1 | once | . | CSAPGLGKNIQYF | TGCAGTGCCCCCGGTCTCGGAAAAAACATTCAGTACTTC
TRBJ2-7 | TRBV10-3 | . | . | CAIRSVRDSYEQYF | TGTGCCATCCGGTCGGTCAGGGACTCCTACGAGCAATACTTC
TRBJ2-5 | TRBV11-3 | once | TRBD2 | CASSRLHTAGEWEAQYF | TGTGCCAGCAGCCGCCTCCATACAGCGGGAGAGTGGGAGGCCCAGTACTTC
TRBJ2-6 | TRBV5-5 | many | . | CASSPTLAYSGANVLTF | TGTGCCAGCAGCCCTACTCTTGCATACTCTGGGGCCAACGTCCTGACTTTC
TRBJ2-3 | TRBV11-2 | . | . | CINSLVGGIGTDTQYF | TGTATCAACAGCTTAGTTGGCGGGATTGGCACAGATACGCAGTATTTT
TRBJ2-1 | TRBV12-3/TRBV12-4 | . | TRBD2 | CATSSPGGRPLDEQFF | TGTGCCACCTCCTCCCCGGGAGGGCGCCCATTGGATGAGCAATTCTTC
TRBJ1-2 | TRBV5-1 | . | TRBD1 | CASNFGTGTGGYTF | TGCGCCAGCAACTTTGGGACAGGGACCGGCGGCTACACCTTC
TRBJ2-1 | TRBV24-1 | many | TRBD2 | CATSDRLAGGPKDEQFF | TGTGCCACCAGTGATAGACTAGCGGGAGGGCCTAAGGATGAGCAGTTCTTC
TRBJ1-3 | TRBV6-5 | many | . | CAVKQDGHSGNTIYF | TGTGCCGTTAAGCAAGACGGACACTCTGGAAACACCATATATTTT
TRBJ2-3 | TRBV11-2 | . | TRBD2 | CASSLGGLMYMSDTQYF | TGTGCCAGCAGCTTAGGGGGACTAATGTACATGTCAGATACGCAATATTTT
TRBJ2-1 | TRBV14 | . | . | CASSHEWSSPPYNEQFF | TGTGCCAGCAGCCATGAATGGAGCTCCCCCCCTTACAATGAGCAGTTCTTC
TRBJ2-2 | TRBV29-1 | . | . | CRVTGHLGGELFF | TGCAGGGTCACGGGACACTTGGGCGGGGAGCTGTTTTTT
TRBJ2-1 | TRBV5-1 | few | . | CTSSPRDPRHNEQFF | TGTACCAGCAGCCCTCGGGACCCGCGCCACAATGAGCAGTTCTTC
TRBJ2-1 | TRBV2 | few | . | CASTYYLRGSNEQFF | TGTGCCAGCACCTACTACCTCAGAGGCTCCAATGAGCAGTTCTTC
TRBJ1-6 | TRBV11-2 | . | . | CASSLDPGANSLLHF | TGTGCCAGCAGCTTAGACCCGGGGGCTAATTCACTCCTCCACTTC
TRBJ2-5 | TRBV29-1 | once | TRBD1 | CSVEWTGREAQYF | TGCAGCGTTGAGTGGACAGGGCGAGAGGCCCAATACTTC
TRBJ2-1 | TRBV12-3/TRBV12-4 | once | . | CASNSTRNEQFF | TGTGCCAGCAATTCAACACGCAATGAGCAGTTCTTC
TRBJ1-5 | TRBV19 | . | TRBD1 | CASCIAGQGIIQPQHF | TGTGCCAGTTGTATTGCCGGACAGGGGATAATTCAGCCCCAGCATTTT
TRBJ2-7 | TRBV14 | many | TRBD1 | CASSPGTGGYEQYF | TGTGCCAGCAGCCCGGGGACAGGGGGCTACGAGCAGTACTTC